A single sample is the source of the 11 T cell receptor beta chains below, sequenced in a study of blood T cells in healthy people across ages (dated by TCRdb to about 2015). Receptor libraries were prepared by 5' RACE. The instrument was an Illumina HiSeq 2500. A second PCR of roughly 7 to 11 cycles was performed with a sample-barcoded 5' primer and a J-beta primer mix. TCRdb reprocessing: public reads trimmed at Q25 with fastp, clones called with MiXCR, in-frame beta chains kept. Merged by CDR3 protein, the rows form single entries marked with the most common genes and DNA. For this sample there are around 800,000 distinct CDR3 sequences; roughly 50% appear just once. In total, the top ten clones hold about two fifths of the sample. The specimen was blood. The receptors here all came from a man aged 80 or over in good health.

The chain has TRBV10-3 and TRBJ1-4; D remains unclear. This CDR3 spans 15 amino acids. Trimming pared 0 bases from V and 5 bases from J, leaving 10 bases between. The germline gives CDR1 ENHRY, CDR2 SYGVKD. CDR3 sequence: CAISESWQRNEKLFF. CDR3 nucleotide sequence: TGTGCCATCAGTGAGTCGTGGCAAAGGAATGAAAAACTGTTTTTT.

This clonotype was counted a few times. The chain has TRBV7-2 and TRBJ2-7; 7 bases line up with TRBD2. The V and J ends lost 1 base and 3 bases, in that order; junction bases with no gene match: 3. Germline V gene sequence: CDR1 SGHTA, CDR2 FQGNSA. The CDR3 extends over 14 amino acids. The CDR3, as DNA: TGTGCCAGCAGCTTAGTTGGGAGGGACTACGAGCAGTACTTC. Translation: CASSLVGRDYEQYF.

This clonotype came up a few times. The chain couples TRBV5-1 to TRBJ2-5; possibly TRBD1 or TRBD2 for D (5 bases each). The V end lost 4 bases, the J end lost 2 bases, and 12 bases lay between the germline ends. This CDR3 region has 14 residues. CDR1 is SGHRS, CDR2 YFSETQ, per germline. The CDR3 DNA sequence: TGCGCCAGCAGCATTGGGGACCAACAAGAGACCCAGTACTTC. Translated: CASSIGDQQETQYF.

The V call is TRBV18, the J call TRBJ2-5; weak D call: TRBD2 (5 bases). The ends were cut back, 1 base at V and 2 bases at J, with 14 bases in the middle. Germline V CDR1 and CDR2: KGHSH, LQKENI. The CDR3 sequence is 16 residues long. CDR3 in amino acids: CASSPLRVGIQETQYF. The CDR3, as DNA: TGTGCCAGCTCACCACTGCGGGTGGGGATACAAGAGACCCAGTACTTC.

Ten or more counts support this clonotype. V usage is TRBV5-1 and J usage is TRBJ2-5, with a tentative D call TRBD2 (5 bases). The ends were cut back, 0 bases at V and 0 bases at J, with 6 bases in the middle. Germline V gene lookup returns CDR1 SGHRS and CDR2 YFSETQ. The CDR3 sequence is 14 residues long. Here the CDR3 DNA reads TGCGCCAGCAGCTTGGCGGGGAACCAAGAGACCCAGTACTTC. Its protein is CASSLAGNQETQYF.

V usage is TRBV3-1 and J usage is TRBJ2-5; tentatively, D is TRBD1 (5 bases). The germline CDR1 and CDR2 sequences are LGHDT and YNNKEL (reference sequence). The CDR3 length is 14 residues. Trimming stripped 5 bases from V and 4 bases from J, with 14 bases between. The CDR3 protein is CASSTWGQRETQYF. The CDR3 DNA reads TGTGCCAGCAGCACTTGGGGCCAGAGAGAGACCCAGTACTTC.

The rearrangement links TRBV19 to TRBJ1-5; no clear D. Germline assignment: CDR1 LNHDA and CDR2 SQIVND (reference sequence). The CDR3 consists of 16 residues. V lost 1 base, J lost 2 bases, and 12 bases lay in between. DNA of the CDR3: TGTGCCAGTAGTATAGGGTCCGGAATGGGCAATCAGCCCCAGCATTTT. As protein: CASSIGSGMGNQPQHF.

The rearrangement uses TRBV29-1 and TRBJ1-2, with D hard to call. This CDR3 spans 12 amino acids. Deletions cut 7 bases from V and 4 bases from J, with 13 bases between. Per the germline V gene, CDR1 is SQVTM and CDR2 is ANQGSEA. CDR3 amino acids: CSGLGGGYGYTF. In nucleotides, the CDR3 is TGCAGCGGCTTGGGAGGAGGCTATGGCTACACCTTC.

In its sample, this clonotype was seen once. The chain employs TRBV15 and TRBJ2-3, with D perhaps matching TRBD1 (6 bases). Trimming cost V 3 bases and J 7 bases, with 11 bases left between them. This CDR3 comprises 13 residues. Germline values: CDR1 LNHNV, CDR2 YYDKDF (reference sequence). This CDR3 reads CATSRTGEHTQYF. CDR3 DNA sequence: TGTGCCACCAGCAGGACAGGCGAGCATACGCAGTATTTT.

The chain has TRBV7-9 and TRBJ2-7; 9 bases map to TRBD1. From germline, CDR1 is SEHNR and CDR2 FQNEAQ (reference sequence). The CDR3 loop spans 14 amino acids. Trimming took 5 bases from V and 4 from J; bases not matched to a gene: 6. This CDR3 reads CASSAGQGTYEQYF. DNA of the CDR3: TGTGCCAGCAGCGCGGGACAGGGTACTTACGAGCAGTACTTC.

This clonotype was seen once. The V and J genes are TRBV29-1 and TRBJ1-1; D is ambiguous. Germline loops: CDR1 SQVTM, CDR2 ANQGSEA. This CDR3 spans 14 amino acids. The CDR3 loop is CGAKSQSMNTEAFF. The CDR3 DNA reads as TGCGGCGCCAAGTCCCAGTCCATGAACACTGAAGCTTTCTTT.